Sequencing of this TCR beta chain was carried out in a study of neoadjuvant nivolumab and ipilimumab in lung cancer. Study results and caveats: TCR clonality did not significantly correlate with pathologic tumor regression. Blood richness before therapy tracked richness in tumors resected after neoadjuvant therapy. From pretherapy to surgery, tumor richness and clonality rose with dual therapy.

As regards this clone: Antigen: not known.

The data were produced by immunoSEQ multiplex PCR, yet TCRdb's version contains in-frame clones alone and is incomplete. The top ten hold 2% to 2.5% of the sample, which has fewer than 40,000 clones, roughly 90% seen once. This sequence originates from an adult with non-small cell lung cancer. The specimen was peripheral blood, collected after neoadjuvant nivolumab, alone or with ipilimumab, at or shortly before surgery.

The CDR3 DNA reads as TGTGCCAGCGGACAGGGGGCCTCAGATACGCAGTATTTT. As protein: CASGQGASDTQYF. The chain combines TRBV19 with TRBJ2-3, with TRBD1 identical over 11 bases. J was trimmed by 4 bases and V by 9 bases; bases with no gene match: 3. The CDR3 sequence is 13 residues long. Germline lookup yields CDR1 LNHDA and CDR2 SQIVND (reference sequence).